This is a list of T cell receptor beta chains from one sample in a study of OX40 agonist ivuxolimab in advanced cancers. Sequenced by immunoSEQ multiplex PCR; TCRdb stores in-frame clones only, minus some. The sample contains fewer than 65,000 clones, about 86% of which appear only once. Sequenced material: CD4+ or CD8+ T cells sorted from blood, taken in a trial of the OX40 agonist ivuxolimab. All receptors derive from an adult with an advanced solid tumor such as melanoma, head and neck, liver or kidney cancer. The CDR3 runs from the conserved cysteine through the conserved F or W. The D gene is left open where the match is weak. Not all rows give a size; the values are once, few, many and, for expanded clones, a class.

d_gene,j_gene,v_gene,abundance,CDR3aa,CDR3nt
-,TRBJ1-2,TRBV9,-,CASSVADSRYGYTF,TGTGCCAGCAGCGTAGCCGACAGCCGCTATGGCTACACCTTC
TRBD1,TRBJ2-7,TRBV11-3,-,CASSLNRGQYEQYF,TGTGCCAGCAGCCTTAACAGGGGGCAGTACGAGCAGTACTTC
TRBD2,TRBJ2-7,TRBV30,-,CAWRLAGVYEQYF,TGTGCCTGGAGACTAGCGGGAGTCTACGAGCAGTACTTC
-,TRBJ2-5,TRBV2,-,CASSEEWETQYF,TGTGCCAGCAGTGAAGAGTGGGAGACCCAGTACTTC
-,TRBJ1-5,TRBV7-2,once,CASSLAGSSSNQPQHF,TGTGCCAGCAGCTTAGCGGGGAGTAGTAGCAATCAGCCCCAGCATTTT
-,TRBJ1-3,TRBV28,-,CASSPPQFPGSGNTIYF,TGTGCCAGCAGTCCCCCGCAGTTCCCCGGCTCTGGAAACACCATATATTTT
TRBD1,TRBJ1-2,TRBV19,-,CASSMAQGAAGYTF,TGTGCCAGTAGTATGGCGCAGGGGGCCGCTGGCTACACCTTC
TRBD1,TRBJ2-1,TRBV7-2,-,CASSLDSGQGWNEQFF,TGTGCCAGCAGCTTGGATTCGGGACAGGGTTGGAATGAGCAGTTCTTC
-,TRBJ2-1,TRBV11-2,-,CASSLQLANEQFF,TGTGCCAGCAGCTTACAACTAGCAAATGAGCAGTTCTTC
-,TRBJ2-1,TRBV7-6,-,CASSLDGSYNEQFF,TGTGCCAGCAGCTTAGACGGCTCCTACAATGAGCAGTTCTTC
TRBD1,TRBJ2-5,TRBV28,-,CASSLNRGRETQYF,TGTGCCAGCAGTTTGAACAGGGGGCGAGAGACCCAGTACTTC
-,TRBJ2-6,TRBV4-3,-,CASSQDASGANVLTF,TGCGCCAGCAGCCAAGATGCCTCTGGGGCCAACGTCCTGACTTTC
-,TRBJ2-1,TRBV27,-,CASPHRGGAFF,TGTGCCAGCCCACACAGGGGGGGGGCGTTCTTC
TRBD2,TRBJ2-1,TRBV18,-,CASSQGLAGVLEQFF,TGTGCCAGCTCACAAGGACTAGCGGGGGTTTTAGAGCAGTTCTTC
TRBD2,TRBJ2-2,TRBV5-4,-,CASSFGLAGTGELFF,TGTGCCAGCAGCTTTGGACTAGCGGGGACCGGGGAGCTGTTTTTT
TRBD2,TRBJ2-7,TRBV7-8,-,CASSLRLAGSFYEQYF,TGTGCCAGCAGCTTAAGGCTAGCGGGAAGTTTCTACGAGCAGTACTTC
-,TRBJ1-5,TRBV7-9,-,CASSLEWDSNQPQHF,TGTGCCAGCAGCTTAGAATGGGACTCCAATCAGCCCCAGCATTTT
-,TRBJ2-1,TRBV5-1,-,CASSRGGQDEQFF,TGCGCCAGCAGCAGGGGGGGCCAGGATGAGCAGTTCTTC
-,TRBJ2-5,TRBV9,-,CASSSRLEKETQYF,TGTGCCAGCAGCTCACGACTAGAAAAAGAGACCCAGTACTTC
TRBD1,TRBJ1-4,TRBV10-1,-,CASSEGQAGKLFF,TGCGCCAGCAGTGAGGGACAGGCCGGAAAACTGTTTTTT
TRBD1,TRBJ2-3,TRBV4-1,-,CASSRGTGEMYF,TGCGCCAGCAGCCGAGGGACAGGGGAGATGTATTTT
-,TRBJ1-5,TRBV30,-,CAWSVDENQPQHF,TGTGCCTGGAGTGTTGATGAAAATCAGCCCCAGCATTTT
-,TRBJ1-2,TRBV25-1,-,CASSELTGYGYTF,TGTGCCAGCAGTGAATTGACAGGCTATGGCTACACCTTC
TRBD1,TRBJ1-1,TRBV6-5,-,CASRFTGGTEAFF,TGTGCCAGCAGGTTTACAGGGGGCACTGAAGCTTTCTTT
-,TRBJ2-1,TRBV5-6,-,CASSLGVGAGSFREQFF,TGTGCCAGCAGCTTGGGGGTTGGGGCAGGGTCGTTCCGGGAGCAGTTCTTC
TRBD2,TRBJ2-2,TRBV19,-,CASKETGGPGTGELFF,TGTGCCAGTAAGGAGACGGGAGGGCCCGGCACCGGGGAGCTGTTTTTT
-,TRBJ1-5,TRBV27,-,CASSSRPEGVNQPQHF,TGTGCCAGCAGTTCTCGCCCCGAAGGGGTCAATCAGCCCCAGCATTTT
TRBD1,TRBJ1-2,TRBV19,-,CASSIVRALDRGYYGYTF,TGTGCCAGTAGTATCGTCCGTGCACTGGACAGGGGATACTATGGCTACACCTTC
-,TRBJ1-1,TRBV6-1,-,CASSEAGLEAFF,TGTGCCAGCAGTGAAGCAGGGTTAGAAGCTTTCTTT
-,TRBJ2-2,TRBV9,-,CASSPRGGELFF,TGTGCCAGCAGCCCCCGGGGTGGGGAGCTGTTTTTT
-,TRBJ1-2,TRBV28,few,CASTPAGAPYGYTF,TGTGCCAGCACTCCCGCCGGGGCCCCCTATGGCTACACCTTC
TRBD2,TRBJ2-2,TRBV7-7,once,CASSRTGTSGSMTGELFF,TGTGCCAGCAGCCGAACCGGGACTAGCGGGAGTATGACCGGGGAGCTGTTTTTT
TRBD2,TRBJ2-1,TRBV28,-,CASSLLLQRGSRYNEQFF,TGTGCCAGCAGTTTATTGCTCCAGCGGGGGTCCAGATACAATGAGCAGTTCTTC
-,TRBJ2-1,TRBV5-1,-,CASSLLGNEQFF,TGCGCCAGCAGCTTGCTCGGGAATGAGCAGTTCTTC
-,TRBJ1-5,TRBV19,once,CASSQDPNQPQHF,TGTGCCAGTAGTCAAGACCCGAATCAGCCCCAGCATTTT